This T cell receptor (beta chain) was recovered during a study of PD-L1 blockade in urothelial cancer. On the study more broadly: Investigators checked blood 3 weeks (second dose) and 6 weeks after treatment start.

The germline V gene has CDR1 MDHEN and CDR2 SYDVKM. The length of the CDR3 is 17 residues. J gave up 6 bases and V 5 bases, and 12 bases lay outside the gene matches. Diagnoses among patients were locally advanced or metastatic urothelial carcinoma. The protocol was immunoSEQ multiplex PCR, while the TCRdb copy is restricted to in-frame clones and leaves out a portion. The sample carries about 84,000 clones, 90% to 95% recorded once. V gene TRBV28 combines with J gene TRBJ1-5; the match to TRBD1 covers 11 bases. Sequences were derived from PBMCs, sampled around atezolizumab (anti-PD-L1) treatment. The source is a man between 60 and 70 years old with urothelial cancer. CDR3 sequence: CASSPPVRTGGGQPQHF. The CDR3 bases are TGTGCCAGCAGTCCGCCAGTTAGGACAGGGGGCGGTCAGCCCCAGCATTTT.